This TCR beta chain was observed in a study of blood T cell repertoires in COVID-19. At the level of the study: T cells, B-cell-depleted T cells, or PBMCs supplied cDNA or gDNA.

The CDR3 runs 13 residues. With 6 bases clipped from V and 8 bases from J, the junction kept 4 bases outside the gene matches. Germline loops: CDR1 MNHEY, CDR2 SVGAGI. TCRdb's table, derived via immunoSEQ multiplex PCR, lists solely in-frame clones and lacks some. The sample records nearly 350,000 clones, roughly 87% being singletons. This clone appeared a single time. The origin of this receptor is a woman aged 25 to 45 who had recovered from COVID-19. The chain recombines TRBV6-5 with TRBJ1-4; 9 bases map to TRBD1. The sample taken for sequencing was PBMCs or T cells enriched from blood (not recorded which). The CDR3 protein is CASRGQGGEKLFF. The CDR3 DNA follows: TGTGCCAGCAGGGGACAGGGCGGCGAAAAACTGTTTTTT.